These T cell receptor beta chains were read from a single sample in a study of blood T cell repertoires in COVID-19. Assay: immunoSEQ multiplex PCR; the TCRdb copy retains only in-frame clones and omits some. The sample records roughly 140,000 clones, 70% to 85% being singletons. The specimen was peripheral blood. Receptors originate from a woman aged 45-65 years with acute or convalescent COVID-19. The CDR3 runs from the conserved cysteine through the conserved F or W. A D gene is named only where the DNA matches it firmly. Size is stated for part of the rows, as once, few or many counts, or as a class when the clone is expanded.

len: 18
d_gene: TRBD2
j_gene: TRBJ2-3
v_gene: TRBV20-1
abundance: .
CDR3nt: TGCAGTGCTAGTGCTAGCGGGGGGGTGGGAGAGATTACAGATACGCAGTATTTT
CDR3aa: CSASASGGVGEITDTQYF

len: 14
d_gene: TRBD2
j_gene: TRBJ2-7
v_gene: TRBV6-5
abundance: .
CDR3nt: TGTGCCAGCAGTTACAGGTCTAGCGGGAGCGAGCAGTACTTC
CDR3aa: CASSYRSSGSEQYF

len: 12
d_gene: TRBD1
j_gene: TRBJ1-5
v_gene: TRBV29-1
abundance: .
CDR3nt: TGCAGCGTAATAGGGGGCGGACAGCCCCAGCATTTT
CDR3aa: CSVIGGGQPQHF

len: 14
d_gene: TRBD1
j_gene: TRBJ2-7
v_gene: TRBV6-5
abundance: few
CDR3nt: TGTGCCAGCAGAAGGGGGCGCTGGGACTACGAGCAGTACTTC
CDR3aa: CASRRGRWDYEQYF

len: 16
d_gene: .
j_gene: TRBJ2-2
v_gene: TRBV5-1
abundance: .
CDR3nt: TGCGCCAGCAGCCCCCGAGGGGGTTTGTTGCCCGGGGAGCTGTTTTTT
CDR3aa: CASSPRGGLLPGELFF

len: 15
d_gene: .
j_gene: TRBJ1-2
v_gene: TRBV4-2
abundance: .
CDR3nt: TGTGCCAGCAGCCCCGAGGATGGAGGGTTCTATGGCTACACCTTC
CDR3aa: CASSPEDGGFYGYTF

len: 15
d_gene: .
j_gene: TRBJ1-6
v_gene: TRBV6-2/TRBV6-3
abundance: .
CDR3nt: TGTGCCAGCAGCGGTCCGACAAACAGGGAATCACCCCTCCACTTT
CDR3aa: CASSGPTNRESPLHF

len: 17
d_gene: TRBD2
j_gene: TRBJ2-2
v_gene: TRBV9
abundance: .
CDR3nt: TGTGCCAGCAGCCCAGGGCTAGCGGGGGAGGGGACCGGGGAGCTGTTTTTT
CDR3aa: CASSPGLAGEGTGELFF

len: 13
d_gene: TRBD1
j_gene: TRBJ2-7
v_gene: TRBV29-1
abundance: .
CDR3nt: TGCAGCGTCTGGACAGGGGGCATCTACGAGCAGTACTTC
CDR3aa: CSVWTGGIYEQYF

len: 13
d_gene: .
j_gene: TRBJ1-2
v_gene: TRBV19
abundance: .
CDR3nt: TGTGCCAGTAGCCATGGCCGAAACTATGGCTACACCTTC
CDR3aa: CASSHGRNYGYTF

len: 14
d_gene: .
j_gene: TRBJ1-2
v_gene: TRBV6-5
abundance: .
CDR3nt: TGTGCCACCCAGGAGGCGGGGATGGACTATGGCTACACCTTC
CDR3aa: CATQEAGMDYGYTF